This is a list of T cell receptor beta chains from one sample in a study of T cell changes during pregnancy in multiple sclerosis. Clones were sequenced by immunoSEQ multiplex PCR, and TCRdb holds only the in-frame ones, with some missing. The sample lists 75,000 to 95,000 clones, roughly 90% seen once, with 0.95% in the top ten. The sequences come from peripheral blood, collected before pregnancy. The receptor source for this set is a female donor with multiple sclerosis, enrolled in a pregnancy study. CDR3s include the opening cysteine and the closing phenylalanine or tryptophan. A D gene is named only where the DNA matches it firmly. Not every row has a clone size; where given, it reads once, few, many or a size class.

TRBJ1-2,TRBV7-5,.,once,TGTGTCAGAAGCTTAGCGTGGGGGGGGGCGCTAGGCTATGGCTACACCTTC,CVRSLAWGGALGYGYTF
TRBJ2-7,TRBV7-8,.,.,TGTGCCAGCAGCTTAGGTCCGGGGTACGAGCAGTACTTC,CASSLGPGYEQYF
TRBJ2-2,TRBV5-1,.,.,TGCGCCAGCAGCTTGGAAGGGGTCAGCACCGGGGAGCTGTTTTTT,CASSLEGVSTGELFF
TRBJ1-1,TRBV6-5,.,.,TGTGCCAGCAGTTACTCCCTAGGCACTGAAGCTTTCTTT,CASSYSLGTEAFF
TRBJ2-5,TRBV7-9,TRBD1,once,TGTGCCAGCAGCTCAGAGGACAGGCGAGAGACCCAGTACTTC,CASSSEDRRETQYF
TRBJ2-7,TRBV30,TRBD2,.,TGTGCCTGGAGCCCTCGGTTTCGGGGGGGATTCTCCTACGAGCAGTACTTC,CAWSPRFRGGFSYEQYF
TRBJ2-7,TRBV27,.,.,TGTGCCACCCGAAGGAGTAGTCCCAGCTCCTACGAGCAGTACTTC,CATRRSSPSSYEQYF
TRBJ2-3,TRBV5-1,.,.,TGCGCCAGCAGCTTGGCTAGCCGTACAGATACGCAGTATTTT,CASSLASRTDTQYF
TRBJ1-2,TRBV18,.,.,TGTGCCAGCTCACCCATGGGCCAGGGGCCCAAACTAGATGGCTACACCTTC,CASSPMGQGPKLDGYTF
TRBJ2-6,TRBV27,TRBD1,.,TGTGCCAGCAAAACAGGGGCTGGGGCCAACGTCCTGACTTTC,CASKTGAGANVLTF
TRBJ2-7,TRBV28,TRBD2,.,TGTGCCAGCAGTACCCCCGAGGCGGGAGGAAACTACGAGCAGTACTTC,CASSTPEAGGNYEQYF
TRBJ1-4,TRBV18,.,.,TGTGCCAGCTCGGAGACAGCAACTAATGAAAAACTGTTTTTT,CASSETATNEKLFF
TRBJ2-2,TRBV6-1,TRBD1,.,TGTGCCAGCGCGGACAGGGTATACACCGGGGAGCTGTTTTTT,CASADRVYTGELFF
TRBJ1-1,TRBV5-1,.,.,TGCGCCAGCAGCTTGGCGGTGAACACTGAAGCTTTCTTT,CASSLAVNTEAFF
TRBJ1-1,TRBV2,.,.,TGTGCCAGCAGTGGAGGCGGGGTAGTGGAGAACACTGAAGCTTTCTTT,CASSGGGVVENTEAFF
TRBJ2-1,TRBV7-6,.,.,TGTGCCAGCAGCCAAAGACAGGGAGGATACAATGAGCAGTTCTTC,CASSQRQGGYNEQFF
TRBJ1-4,TRBV4-1,TRBD1,.,TGCGCCAGCAGCCCTCGGGACAGGGGCACAACTAATGAAAAACTGTTTTTT,CASSPRDRGTTNEKLFF
TRBJ2-1,TRBV10-1,.,.,TGCGCCAGTTCTACTAATTACGAGCAGTTCTTC,CASSTNYEQFF
TRBJ2-6,TRBV7-8,.,.,TGTGCCAGCAGCCCTTTAGTCCCTGGGGCCAACGTCCTGACTTTC,CASSPLVPGANVLTF
TRBJ2-3,TRBV4-1,TRBD2,.,TGCGCCAGCAGCCAAGATCTAGCGGGAGCTAAAGATACGCAGTATTTT,CASSQDLAGAKDTQYF
TRBJ1-1,TRBV29-1,TRBD1,few,TGCAGCGTACGGACAGGGAACACTGAAGCTTTCTTT,CSVRTGNTEAFF
TRBJ2-7,TRBV5-4,TRBD2,.,TGTGCCAGCAGCGGGACTAGCGTCTACGAGCAGTACTTC,CASSGTSVYEQYF
TRBJ1-2,TRBV20-1,.,.,TGCAGTGCTGGGACAAACTATGGCTACACCTTC,CSAGTNYGYTF
TRBJ2-1,TRBV30,TRBD2,once,TGTGCCTGGAGCCTACTAGCGGGCCGATACAATGAGCAGTTCTTC,CAWSLLAGRYNEQFF
TRBJ2-1,TRBV18,.,once,TGTGCCAGCTCACTTGGACAGAACAATGAGCAGTTCTTC,CASSLGQNNEQFF
TRBJ2-5,TRBV5-1,.,.,TGCGCCAGCAGCTTGGGGGCACAAGAGACCCAGTACTTC,CASSLGAQETQYF
TRBJ2-3,TRBV19,TRBD1,.,TGTGCCAGTAGTCCCCGGGACAGGAGGGCCACAGATACGCAGTATTTT,CASSPRDRRATDTQYF
TRBJ1-5,TRBV29-1,TRBD1,.,TGCAGCGTTGAAGTGGGGACAGGGGGCAATCAGCCCCAGCATTTT,CSVEVGTGGNQPQHF
TRBJ2-7,TRBV7-9,.,.,TGTGCCAGCAGCTTTTTAGGGGGGGCTGGAGAGCAGTACTTC,CASSFLGGAGEQYF
TRBJ1-5,TRBV6-6,TRBD1,.,TGTGCCAGCAGTTACCGGGACAGGGGACTCAATCAGCCCCAGCATTTT,CASSYRDRGLNQPQHF
TRBJ1-1,TRBV2,.,.,TGTGCCAGCAGCCGGGAACCGAACACTGAAGCTTTCTTT,CASSREPNTEAFF
TRBJ2-3,TRBV11-2,TRBD2,.,TGTGCCAGCAGCTGGGTATTTATGGAGCGGGGGGTAGCAGATACGCAGTATTTT,CASSWVFMERGVADTQYF
TRBJ1-2,TRBV5-1,TRBD1,.,TGCGCCAGCAGCCCAGGGACAGCTTATGGCTACACCTTC,CASSPGTAYGYTF
TRBJ1-1,TRBV5-1,TRBD1,.,TGCGCCAGCAGCTTGGCCCTCGGACAGGGTGGCACTGAAGCTTTCTTT,CASSLALGQGGTEAFF
TRBJ2-3,TRBV5-1,TRBD2,.,TGCGCCAGCAGCTCCGCCCCCCTAGCGGGGGGCCGAGATACGCAGTATTTT,CASSSAPLAGGRDTQYF